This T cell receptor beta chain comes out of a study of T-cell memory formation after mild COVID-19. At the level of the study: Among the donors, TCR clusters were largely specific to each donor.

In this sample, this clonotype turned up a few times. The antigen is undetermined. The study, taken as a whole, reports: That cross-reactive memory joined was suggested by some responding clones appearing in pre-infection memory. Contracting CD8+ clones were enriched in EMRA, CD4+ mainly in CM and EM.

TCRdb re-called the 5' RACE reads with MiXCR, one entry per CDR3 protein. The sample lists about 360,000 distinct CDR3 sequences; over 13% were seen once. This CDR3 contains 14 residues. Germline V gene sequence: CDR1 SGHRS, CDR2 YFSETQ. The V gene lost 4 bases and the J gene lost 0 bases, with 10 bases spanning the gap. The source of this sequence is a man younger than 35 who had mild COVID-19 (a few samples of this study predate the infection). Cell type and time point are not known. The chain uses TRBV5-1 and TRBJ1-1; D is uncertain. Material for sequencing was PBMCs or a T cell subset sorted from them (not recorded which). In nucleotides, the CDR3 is TGCGCCAGCAGCCCCGACAACATGAACACTGAAGCTTTCTTT. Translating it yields CASSPDNMNTEAFF.